This TCR beta chain was captured by sequencing in a study of blood T cell repertoires in COVID-19. Study details: From the United States, Italy and Spain came samples of acute and convalescent COVID-19. In each case, the material was cDNA or gDNA derived from T cells, B-cell-depleted T cells, or PBMCs.

In the study's own analysis: Using reference gene primer amplification, nucleated cell counts were estimated. Produced via immunoSEQ multiplex PCR; TCRdb's table is partial and in-frame only. The V and J calls and clone size were taken over from that table, and D and trimming were inferred from the DNA. The profile covers about 82,000 clones, with about 82% appearing a single time and over 15% taken by the ten largest. V shed 8 bases and J shed 4 bases, with 17 bases lying between them. The CDR3 is 14 residues long. Germline V gene sequence: CDR1 SNHLY, CDR2 FYNNEI. The origin of this receptor is a man older than 75 with active or convalescent COVID-19. Source material: peripheral blood. The chain is built from TRBV2 and TRBJ1-1, with D perhaps matching TRBD1 (6 bases). The CDR3 DNA reads TGTGCCAGCGGAAAGGGGCAGGGGTCCACTGAAGCTTTCTTT. Translated, it gives CASGKGQGSTEAFF.